This T cell receptor beta chain is from a study of human T cells and chemical hapten exposure. The CDR3 covers 14 residues. Trimming removed 5 bases at V and 0 bases at J, with 8 bases between. The germline gives CDR1 LGHDT, CDR2 YNNKEL (reference sequence). This clonotype has ten or more counts. The target antigen is unknown. The time point is: healthy volunteer bleed at 6 weeks. Researchers extracted total RNA from unfractionated whole blood. Study outcomes and limitations: Once DPC sensitization occurred, TCRs above 1 in 1000 frequency showed no change.

It was the library that attached unique molecular identifiers to individual cDNA molecules. Original methodology: From about 20,000 to 690,000 TCRs were found per sample, with a median of around 96,000. One entry per CDR3 protein, called by TCRdb with MiXCR from the RACE reads. TCRdb's processing, not the authors' own work, is the source of the V and J calls. The sample has some 65,000 distinct CDR3 sequences; about 6.5% are singletons. The specimen was whole blood. The gene calls are TRBV3-1 and TRBJ1-3; D is undetermined. The clonotype originates from a female donor in good health. Some clones in this sample may be carry-over from other donors' samples. CDR3 nucleotides: TGTGCCAGCAGCGCAGGTGTCTCTGGAAACACCATATATTTT. Translated, it gives CASSAGVSGNTIYF.